Following are 30 T cell receptor beta chains from one sample sequenced in a study of blood T cell repertoires in COVID-19. Profiling relied on immunoSEQ multiplex PCR, and the TCRdb table lists in-frame clones only, not all of them. Of around 16,000 clones listed, more than 85% are singletons. The sequenced sample consisted of peripheral blood. These receptors were obtained from a man aged 60-69 years with acute or convalescent COVID-19.

CDR3 sequence reads: CASSLPTPRGTSLKETQYF. CDR3 in DNA: TGTGCCAGCAGCTTACCTACCCCGCGGGGGACTAGCTTAAAAGAGACCCAGTACTTC. The rearrangement joins TRBV7-2 to TRBJ2-5; 9 nucleotides match TRBD2. Germline CDR1 SGHTA, CDR2 FQGNSA. The CDR3 has 19 amino acids. V shed 2 bases, J shed 3 bases, and the junction held 16 bases outside the gene matches.

The V gene is TRBV30, the J gene TRBJ2-7; no definite D call. Per germline, CDR1 GTSNPN and CDR2 SVGIG (reference sequence). This CDR3 region has 15 residues. V was cut by 2 bases and J by 4 bases, with 18 bases left in between. CDR3 region: CAWSSPPFGGYEQYF. CDR3 DNA: TGTGCCTGGAGTAGTCCCCCCTTTGGCGGTTACGAGCAGTACTTC. The variable domain in full, completed from reference TRBV30 and TRBJ2-7, reads SQTIHQWPATLVQPVGSPLSLECTVEGTSNPNLYWYRQAAGRGLQLLFYSVGIGQISSEVPQNLSASRPQDRQFILSSKKLLLSDSGFYLCAWSSPPFGGYEQYFGPGTRLTVT.

Remarks on this clone: Additional DNA sequences in this sample encode the identical CDR3. V is TRBV30 and J is TRBJ2-2, with 9 nucleotides matching TRBD1. V dropped 3 bases and J dropped 2; count of bases not matched to a gene: 1. Germline CDR1 and CDR2: GTSNPN and SVGIG (reference sequence). CDR3 length: 14 amino acids. CDR3 sequence: CAWRGQGNTGELFF. The CDR3 DNA follows: TGTGCCTGGAGGGGACAGGGAAACACCGGGGAGCTGTTTTTT.

This clone was detected only once. V is TRBV7-9 and J is TRBJ2-5, with 9 bases aligning to TRBD1. CDR1 is SEHNR, CDR2 FQNEAQ, per germline (reference sequence). CDR3 size: 16 residues. The V segment lost 5 bases and the J segment 5 bases; nucleotides outside the gene matches: 12. CDR3 bases: TGTGCCAGCAGCCCTAGGACAGGGGCTATCGGGGAGACCCAGTACTTC. Amino acid sequence: CASSPRTGAIGETQYF. Full variable domain (remainder filled in from reference TRBV7-9 and TRBJ2-5): DTGVSQNPRHKITKRGQNVTFRCDPISEHNRLYWYRQTLGQGPEFLTYFQNEAQLEKSRLLSDRFSAERPKGSFSTLEIQRTEQGDSAMYLCASSPRTGAIGETQYFGPGTRLLVL.

The chain joins TRBV4-2 to TRBJ1-2; 9 bases align to TRBD1. Trimming took 0 bases from V and 4 from J; bases not matched to a gene: 12. The CDR3 loop spans 18 amino acids. CDR1 is LGHNA and CDR2 is YNFKEQ in the germline V gene. In DNA, the CDR3 is TGTGCCAGCAGCCAAGAAACTACCGGGACAGGGCTCACCTATGGCTACACCTTC. Translated: CASSQETTGTGLTYGYTF.

Of note for this clone: The missing conserved phenylalanine or tryptophan at the end of this CDR3 makes a read error likely. It is unclear where the CDR3 begins or ends on the DNA, so no DNA is shown, and the CDR3 is as TCRdb lists it. J is TRBJ2-7 and V is TRBV12-3 or TRBV12-4; TRBD1, the D gene given by the table, was not confirmed from the DNA. The CDR3 numbers 11 amino acids, ends counted. The CDR3 sequence: CASTKLGHPVL.

The chain combines TRBV9 with TRBJ1-3; the match to TRBD1 covers 8 bases. V shed 7 bases, J shed 0 bases, and the junction held 9 bases outside the gene matches. Germline lookup yields CDR1 SGDLS and CDR2 YYNGEE. The CDR3 totals 16 residues. In nucleotides, the CDR3 is TGTGCCAGCGGGGGAGGACAGGGCTTCTCTGGAAACACCATATATTTT. Its protein product is CASGGGQGFSGNTIYF.

V and J are TRBV7-9 and TRBJ1-3; no reliable D call. This CDR3 is 15 amino acids long. The V end was cut by 4 bases, the J end by 0 bases, with 10 bases between. From germline, CDR1 is SEHNR and CDR2 FQNEAQ (reference sequence). CDR3 nucleotide sequence: TGTGCCAGCAGCTCGAACAGAAGCTCTGGAAACACCATATATTTT. It is translated as CASSSNRSSGNTIYF.

The V call is TRBV2, the J call TRBJ2-7; no definite D call. This CDR3 comprises 17 residues. CDR1 and CDR2 from the germline V gene are SNHLY and FYNNEI. Trimming pared 2 bases from V and 4 bases from J, leaving 21 bases between. CDR3 sequence reads: CASSENSPQSEVYEQYF. The CDR3 coding sequence is TGTGCCAGCAGTGAAAACTCCCCTCAGAGTGAGGTTTACGAGCAGTACTTC.

This clone was recorded only once. The chain recombines TRBV5-1 with TRBJ1-3; D not resolved. CDR3 length: 15 amino acids. Germline V gene lookup returns CDR1 SGHRS and CDR2 YFSETQ. V was cut by 3 bases and J by 4 bases, with 14 bases left in between. The chain's CDR3 is CASSSLPAGGNTIYF. The CDR3 DNA follows: TGCGCCAGCAGCTCTCTCCCGGCGGGCGGAAACACCATATATTTT.

V and J are TRBV2 and TRBJ1-4; D not certain. Trimming took 4 bases from V and 3 from J, leaving 12 bases between them. The CDR3 totals 15 residues. From germline, CDR1 is SNHLY and CDR2 FYNNEI. CDR3 sequence reads: CASSGLSAANEKLFF. CDR3 bases: TGTGCCAGCAGTGGCCTTAGTGCGGCTAATGAAAAACTGTTTTTT.

The gene calls are TRBV14 and TRBJ2-3; tentatively, D is TRBD2 (6 bases). Trimming pared 1 base from V and 6 bases from J, leaving 11 bases between. Germline-derived CDR1 and CDR2 are SGHDN and FVKESK. CDR3 length: 14 residues. As DNA, the CDR3 is TGTGCCAGCAGCCAAGTGTTGGAGGGGGATACGCAGTATTTT. This encodes CASSQVLEGDTQYF.

The chain is built from TRBV5-6 and TRBJ1-2; D is uncertain. Trimming pared 1 base from V and 8 bases from J, leaving 12 bases between. The CDR3 sequence is 13 residues long. The germline V gene has CDR1 SGHDT and CDR2 YYEEEE. The DNA for the CDR3 is TGTGCCAGCAGCTTGCGTTCAACGGGGGGCTACACCTTC. This sequence encodes CASSLRSTGGYTF.

This chain uses TRBV9 with TRBJ2-1; D may be TRBD1 (6 bases). The CDR3 contains 18 residues. CDR1 is SGDLS and CDR2 is YYNGEE in the germline V gene. The germline V and J ends were trimmed by 4 bases and 6 bases, with 26 bases remaining between them. The DNA of the CDR3 is TGTGCCAGCAGCCCCAGGACAGCCTCCACCAGTATACGCAATGAGCAGTTCTTC. Its translation is CASSPRTASTSIRNEQFF.

The rearrangement joins TRBV4-1 to TRBJ2-7, with 8 positions matching TRBD2. The CDR3 covers 16 residues. V shed 4 bases, J shed 1 base, and the junction held 9 bases outside the gene matches. The V gene's germline CDR1 is MGHRA and CDR2 YSYEKL. The CDR3, as DNA: TGCGCCAGCAGCCCCCGGGTCTCTAGCGGGTCCTACGAGCAGTACTTC. Protein product: CASSPRVSSGSYEQYF.

The chain recombines TRBV27 with TRBJ2-1; TRBD2 matches at 7 bases. There are 14 residues in the CDR3. Germline CDR1 and CDR2: MNHEY and SMNVEV (reference sequence). V trimming: 8 bases; J trimming: 3 bases; junction bases outside the gene matches: 7. For the CDR3, the DNA is TGTGCCAGCCTGGCGGGGAGGGGCTACAATGAGCAGTTCTTC. Translating it yields CASLAGRGYNEQFF.

This clone was detected only once. The rearrangement uses TRBV7-9 and TRBJ2-1; perhaps TRBD2 as D (5 bases). V was clipped by 3 bases and J by 9 bases, with 9 bases between them. Germline CDR1 and CDR2: SEHNR and FQNEAQ (reference sequence). The CDR3 has 12 amino acids. The CDR3 region is CASSLPLAEQFF. DNA of the CDR3: TGTGCCAGCAGCTTGCCGCTAGCTGAGCAGTTCTTC.

The gene calls are TRBV19 and TRBJ2-5; TRBD2 agrees at 11 bases. Germline V gene data show CDR1 as LNHDA and CDR2 as SQIVND (reference sequence). V was pared by 4 bases and J by 2 bases, with 6 bases of the junction left unmatched. The CDR3 spans 16 residues. The CDR3 loop is CASSTLAGGYQETQYF. The CDR3, as DNA: TGTGCCAGTAGTACATTAGCGGGAGGGTATCAAGAGACCCAGTACTTC.

This clone was counted a few times. The chain carries TRBV7-9 and TRBJ2-3, with D perhaps matching TRBD2 (6 bases). Trimming pared 5 bases from V and 3 bases from J, leaving 12 bases between. The CDR3 spans 14 residues. Germline V lookup: CDR1 SEHNR, CDR2 FQNEAQ (reference sequence). The CDR3: CASSPRGATDTQYF. The CDR3 region has the DNA TGTGCCAGCAGCCCGCGGGGCGCAACAGATACGCAGTATTTT.

The rearrangement uses TRBV15 and TRBJ2-2; D remains unclear. This CDR3 spans 13 amino acids. Germline V gene lookup returns CDR1 LNHNV and CDR2 YYDKDF (reference sequence). V was cut by 2 bases and J by 7 bases, with 8 bases left in between. CDR3 protein: CATSRNEIGELFF. In DNA, the CDR3 is TGTGCCACCAGCAGAAATGAGATCGGGGAGCTGTTTTTT.

The genes are TRBV30 and TRBJ1-4; TRBD1 might be the D (5 bases). Germline V gives CDR1 GTSNPN, CDR2 SVGIG (reference sequence). With 3 bases removed from V and 8 bases from J, the gap between germline ends came to 13 bases. The CDR3 contains 13 residues. This CDR3 is CAWSGGWREKLFF. CDR3 sequence (DNA): TGTGCCTGGAGCGGGGGTTGGAGAGAAAAACTGTTTTTT.

The V and J genes are TRBV18 and TRBJ2-7, with D perhaps matching TRBD1 (5 bases). Germline assignment: CDR1 KGHSH and CDR2 LQKENI. This CDR3 comprises 14 residues. The V end lost 4 bases, the J end lost 3 bases, and 13 bases lay between the germline ends. The CDR3 spells CASSQAIDSYEQYF. For the CDR3, the DNA is TGTGCCAGCTCACAAGCAATCGACAGCTACGAGCAGTACTTC. Based on the CDR3 plus reference TRBV18 and TRBJ2-7, the full variable domain is NAGVMQNPRHLVRRRGQEARLRCSPMKGHSHVYWYRQLPEEGLKFMVYLQKENIIDESGMPKERFSAEFPKEGPSILRIQQVVRGDSAAYFCASSQAIDSYEQYFGPGTRLTVT.

The rearrangement joins TRBV7-2 to TRBJ2-3; 7 bases fit TRBD2. J lost 1 base, V lost 1 base, and 5 bases had no gene match. CDR3 length: 16 residues. In germline, CDR1 is SGHTA, CDR2 FQGNSA. CDR3 protein: CASSLEGRGGTDTQYF. The CDR3, as DNA: TGTGCCAGCAGCTTAGAAGGTCGGGGGGGCACAGATACGCAGTATTTT.

The J gene is TRBJ2-4, the V gene TRBV7-2; 10 bases are a match to TRBD2. The germline V gene has CDR1 SGHTA and CDR2 FQGNSA. The CDR3 sequence is 15 residues long. With 6 bases clipped from V and 8 bases from J, the junction kept 10 bases outside the gene matches. As DNA, the CDR3 is TGTGCCAGCAGTCGCAGCGGGGGGGCCGATCACATTCAGTACTTC. Protein sequence: CASSRSGGADHIQYF.

This clone was seen once. The rearrangement joins TRBV23-1 to TRBJ1-4, with 8 nucleotides matching TRBD1. TRBV23-1 is placed among ORFs of uncertain function. The CDR3 contains 19 residues. Trimming took 1 base from V and 3 from J; bases not matched to a gene: 13. CDR3 nucleotide sequence: TGCGCCAGCAGTCAATTCGCGGGGGACAGGAGGGAATCTAATGAAAAACTGTTTTTT. Translation gives CASSQFAGDRRESNEKLFF.

This sequence joins TRBV9 and TRBJ2-5, with D possibly being TRBD1 (5 bases). Trimming stripped 0 bases from V and 2 bases from J, with 8 bases between. Germline V lookup: CDR1 SGDLS, CDR2 YYNGEE. CDR3 size: 14 residues. The CDR3 is CASSVVSGQETQYF. In DNA form, the CDR3 reads TGTGCCAGCAGCGTAGTGTCAGGGCAAGAGACCCAGTACTTC.

As to this clone: Relative to the germline gene, one junction end is altered; a read error may explain this. J is TRBJ2-1 and V is TRBV7-7; 9 bases match TRBD2. CDR3 length: 15 amino acids. CDR1 and CDR2 from the germline V gene are SSHAT and FNYEAQ (reference sequence). In nucleotides, the CDR3 is TGTGCTAGCAGCCAGTCGGCGGGGGGGCCCAATGAGCAGTTCTTC. Translating it yields CASSQSAGGPNEQFF.

The rearrangement links TRBV19 to TRBJ1-1, with D possibly TRBD1 on 6 matching bases. V was clipped by 6 bases and J by 1 base, with 12 bases between them. Germline values: CDR1 LNHDA, CDR2 SQIVND (reference sequence). The CDR3 spans 14 residues. This CDR3 reads CASSRGGWNTEAFF. The CDR3 region has the DNA TGTGCCAGTAGCAGAGGGGGATGGAACACTGAAGCTTTCTTT.

The gene calls are TRBV28 and TRBJ2-1; a weak D match, TRBD2 (9 bases). There are 20 residues in the CDR3. V was cut by 4 bases and J by 8 bases, with 33 bases left in between. Per germline, CDR1 MDHEN and CDR2 SYDVKM. The CDR3 coding sequence is TGTGCCAGCAGTTGCGGACAGGGAAGAACTTGCGGGAGGGCCAGGTATGAGCAGTTCTTC. Translation gives CASSCGQGRTCGRARYEQFF.

This chain joins TRBV29-1 and TRBJ2-2; a weak D match, TRBD1 (7 bases). This CDR3 has 14 residues. The V end lost 6 bases, the J end lost 5 bases, and 16 bases lay between the germline ends. The germline CDR1 and CDR2 sequences are SQVTM and ANQGSEA. In nucleotides, the CDR3 is TGCAGCGTGGCCGGGCAGGGGGGAACCGGGGAGCTGTTTTTT. It translates to CSVAGQGGTGELFF.